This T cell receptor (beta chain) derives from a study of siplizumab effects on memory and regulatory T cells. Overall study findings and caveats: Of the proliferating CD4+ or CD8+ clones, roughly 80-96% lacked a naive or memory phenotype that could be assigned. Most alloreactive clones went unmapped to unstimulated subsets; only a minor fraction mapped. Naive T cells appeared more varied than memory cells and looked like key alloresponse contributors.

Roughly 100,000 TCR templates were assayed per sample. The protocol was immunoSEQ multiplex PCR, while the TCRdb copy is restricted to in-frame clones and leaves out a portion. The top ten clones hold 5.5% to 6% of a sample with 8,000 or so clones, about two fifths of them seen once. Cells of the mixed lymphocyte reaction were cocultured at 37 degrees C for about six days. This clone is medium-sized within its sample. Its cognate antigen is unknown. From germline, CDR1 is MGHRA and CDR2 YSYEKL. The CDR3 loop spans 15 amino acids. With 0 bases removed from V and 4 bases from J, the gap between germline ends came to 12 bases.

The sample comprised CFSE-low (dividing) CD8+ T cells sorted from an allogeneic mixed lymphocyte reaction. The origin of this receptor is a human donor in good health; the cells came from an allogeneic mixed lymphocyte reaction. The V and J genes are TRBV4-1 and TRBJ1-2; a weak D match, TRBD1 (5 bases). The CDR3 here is CASSQDVRASYGYTF. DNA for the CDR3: TGCGCCAGCAGCCAAGATGTCAGGGCAAGCTATGGCTACACCTTC.